The source of this TCR beta chain is a study of T cells in Graves' hyperthyroidism and ophthalmopathy. Germline V gene lookup returns CDR1 SGHNT and CDR2 YENEEA. CDR3 length equals 14 residues. V lost 2 bases to trimming and J lost 4 bases, with 11 bases between them. An absence of ophthalmopathy progression within 18 months meant stable Graves' hyperthyroidism. Cells are PBMCs isolated from around 9.4 ml of fresh blood. Using RNA transcripts as the source, TCR beta CDR3 regions were amplified. Primed by the HTBI set, a first-round RT-PCR was run on the TCR CDR3. TCRdb ran MiXCR on the multiplex PCR reads and lists one entry per CDR3 protein. Of about 680,000 distinct CDR3 sequences in the sample, about 35% were seen once.

The sequencing input was blood. V gene TRBV11-3 combines with J gene TRBJ1-2; D possibly corresponds to TRBD1 (5 bases). The clonotype comes from a woman between 40 and 50 years old with Graves' hyperthyroidism. The DNA of the CDR3 is TGTGCCAGCAGCTTATGTGCAGGGTGCTATGGCTACACCTTC. Protein product: CASSLCAGCYGYTF.